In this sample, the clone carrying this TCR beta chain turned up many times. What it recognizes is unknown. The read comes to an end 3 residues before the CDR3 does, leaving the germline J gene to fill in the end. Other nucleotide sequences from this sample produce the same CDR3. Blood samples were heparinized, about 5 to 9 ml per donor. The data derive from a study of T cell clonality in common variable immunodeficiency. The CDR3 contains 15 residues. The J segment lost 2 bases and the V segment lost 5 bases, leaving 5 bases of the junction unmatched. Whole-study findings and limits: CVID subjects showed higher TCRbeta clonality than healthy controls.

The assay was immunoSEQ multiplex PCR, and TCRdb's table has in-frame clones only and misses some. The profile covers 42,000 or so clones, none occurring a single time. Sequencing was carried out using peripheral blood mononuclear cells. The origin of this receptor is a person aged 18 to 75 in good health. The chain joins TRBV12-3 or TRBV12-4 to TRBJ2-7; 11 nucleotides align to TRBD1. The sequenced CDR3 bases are TGTGCCAGCAGTCCCGGGACAGGGGGAACCTACGAG. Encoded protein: CASSPGTGGTYE. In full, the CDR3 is CASSPGTGGTYEQYF.